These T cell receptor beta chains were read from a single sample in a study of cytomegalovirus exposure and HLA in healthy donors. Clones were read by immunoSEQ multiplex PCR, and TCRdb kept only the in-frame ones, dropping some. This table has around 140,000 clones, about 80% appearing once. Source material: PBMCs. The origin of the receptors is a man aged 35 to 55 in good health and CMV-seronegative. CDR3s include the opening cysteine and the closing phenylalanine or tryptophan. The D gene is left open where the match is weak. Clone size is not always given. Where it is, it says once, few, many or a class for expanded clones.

CASRGTGKRYYEQYF	TGTGCCAGCAGAGGGACAGGGAAAAGGTACTACGAGCAGTACTTC	TRBV25-1	TRBJ2-7	-	TRBD1
CASSRQGDEKLFF	TGTGCCAGTAGTAGACAGGGAGATGAAAAACTGTTTTTT	TRBV19	TRBJ1-4	-	TRBD1
CASKHEDSIEPQHF	TGTGCCAGCAAGCATGAGGATTCCATCGAGCCCCAGCATTTT	TRBV2	TRBJ1-5	-	-
CASSLAAPNEQYF	TGTGCCAGCAGCTTGGCGGCGCCCAATGAGCAGTACTTC	TRBV7-9	TRBJ2-7	once	-
CASSVDPTGGPKETQYF	TGTGCCAGCAGCGTAGACCCGACGGGGGGACCGAAAGAGACCCAGTACTTC	TRBV9	TRBJ2-5	-	TRBD2
CAAASGGAVVTGELFF	TGTGCCGCGGCTAGCGGGGGGGCCGTCGTCACCGGGGAGCTGTTTTTT	TRBV27	TRBJ2-2	-	TRBD2
CASSSRPLGTGEGYTF	TGTGCCAGCAGTTCAAGGCCCCTGGGGACAGGGGAAGGCTACACCTTC	TRBV6-5	TRBJ1-2	-	TRBD1
CASSWDTTGYTF	TGTGCCAGCAGCTGGGACACTACTGGCTACACCTTC	TRBV7-9	TRBJ1-2	-	-
CASTSGQDFVFF	TGCGCCAGCACCTCCGGACAGGACTTCGTGTTCTTC	TRBV10-2	TRBJ2-1	few	TRBD1
CASSPTSEVTDTQYF	TGTGCCAGCAGCCCTACTAGCGAGGTTACAGATACGCAGTATTTT	TRBV5-4	TRBJ2-3	-	TRBD2
CASSLPGQVNTEAFF	TGTGCCAGCAGCCTACCGGGACAGGTGAACACTGAAGCTTTCTTT	TRBV5-4	TRBJ1-1	-	TRBD1
CASSLVRGSAEAFF	TGTGCCAGCAGCTTGGTCAGGGGAAGTGCCGAAGCTTTCTTT	TRBV5-6	TRBJ1-1	-	-
CASSPVGRPEQYF	TGCGCCAGCAGCCCGGTCGGGAGGCCCGAGCAGTACTTC	TRBV5-1	TRBJ2-7	-	TRBD2
CASSPEPQNTIYF	TGTGCCAGCAGTCCAGAGCCACAGAACACCATATATTTT	TRBV7-2	TRBJ1-3	-	-
CSVARERNEKLFF	TGCAGCGTTGCGAGGGAGCGTAATGAAAAACTGTTTTTT	TRBV29-1	TRBJ1-4	-	-
CASSPQGSGNTIYF	TGTGCCAGCAGCCCCCAGGGCTCTGGAAACACCATATATTTT	TRBV6-5	TRBJ1-3	-	-
CSVPRDTEKYF	TGCAGTGTCCCCCGGGACACCGAGAAGTATTTT	TRBV20-1	TRBJ2-3	-	-
CARGGLAGVFFTDTQYF	TGTGCCAGAGGGGGTCTAGCGGGGGTATTTTTCACAGATACGCAGTATTTT	TRBV9	TRBJ2-3	-	TRBD2
CASSLGGPYEQYF	TGTGCCAGCAGCTTGGGGGGCCCCTACGAGCAGTACTTC	TRBV5-6	TRBJ2-7	-	-
CASSYSGLFNSPLHF	TGTGCCAGCAGTTACTCTGGGCTGTTTAATTCACCCCTCCACTTT	TRBV6-7	TRBJ1-6	-	-
CASSPRSGYEQYF	TGTGCCAGCAGCCCACGGAGCGGTTACGAGCAGTACTTC	TRBV5-4	TRBJ2-7	-	-
CASSPWDTTEAFF	TGTGCCAGCAGCCCCTGGGACACAACTGAAGCTTTCTTT	TRBV9	TRBJ1-1	-	-
CASSRPGATNYGYTF	TGCGCCAGCAGCCGTCCAGGGGCGACTAACTATGGCTACACCTTC	TRBV5-1	TRBJ1-2	-	-
CASSEWWGGEETQYF	TGTGCCAGCAGTGAATGGTGGGGGGGAGAAGAGACCCAGTACTTC	TRBV6-1	TRBJ2-5	few	TRBD2
CASSLWTTGNSPLHF	TGCGCCAGCAGCCTGTGGACAACAGGGAACTCACCCCTCCACTTT	TRBV5-1	TRBJ1-6	few	-
CASSDRFRSTDTQYF	TGTGCCAGCAGCGACAGGTTTCGAAGCACAGATACGCAGTATTTT	TRBV7-8	TRBJ2-3	-	-
CASSTGVGIYEQYF	TGTGCCAGCAGTACAGGGGTGGGTATCTACGAGCAGTACTTC	TRBV6-5	TRBJ2-7	once	TRBD1
CASSGSGLAGQETQYF	TGTGCCAGCAGTGGCTCGGGACTAGCGGGACAAGAGACCCAGTACTTC	TRBV28	TRBJ2-5	-	TRBD2
CASRGREKIEQYF	TGTGCCAGCAGGGGCAGGGAAAAGATCGAGCAGTACTTC	TRBV28	TRBJ2-7	-	-
CASRGQNTEAFF	TGTGCCAGCAGGGGACAGAACACTGAAGCTTTCTTT	TRBV11-2	TRBJ1-1	few	-
CASSRGTGGNSPLHF	TGCGCCAGCAGCCGCGGGACAGGGGGCAATTCACCCCTCCACTTT	TRBV4-1	TRBJ1-6	-	TRBD1
CASGTGSSEQYF	TGTGCGTCCGGGACAGGGTCATCCGAGCAGTACTTC	TRBV7-9	TRBJ2-7	-	TRBD1
CASSFQGSETQYF	TGTGCCAGCAGCTTCCAGGGTTCCGAGACCCAGTACTTC	TRBV5-5	TRBJ2-5	-	-
CASSSGTSGGTAETQYF	TGTGCCAGCAGCAGCGGGACTAGCGGGGGTACCGCAGAGACCCAGTACTTC	TRBV2	TRBJ2-5	-	TRBD2
CASSLFGGSTEAFF	TGTGCCAGCAGTTTATTTGGGGGGAGCACTGAAGCTTTCTTT	TRBV28	TRBJ1-1	-	-
CASSPPGLAGGGEQYF	TGTGCCAGCTCACCACCCGGACTAGCGGGGGGTGGCGAGCAGTACTTC	TRBV18	TRBJ2-7	-	TRBD2
CSVEGLYNEQFF	TGCAGCGTTGAAGGTCTTTACAATGAGCAGTTCTTC	TRBV29-1	TRBJ2-1	-	-
CASSVARGQFYEQYF	TGTGCCAGCAGTGTGGCCAGGGGACAATTCTACGAGCAGTACTTC	TRBV25-1	TRBJ2-7	-	-
CASSLAEGGTEAFF	TGCGCCAGCAGCTTGGCCGAGGGAGGAACTGAAGCTTTCTTT	TRBV5-1	TRBJ1-1	-	-
CATPARGNTGELFF	TGTGCCACCCCTGCGCGGGGGAACACCGGGGAGCTGTTTTTT	TRBV28	TRBJ2-2	-	-
CASSEGQGARRTEAFF	TGTGCCAGCAGCGAGGGACAGGGGGCTAGGAGGACTGAAGCTTTCTTT	TRBV9	TRBJ1-1	-	TRBD1
CASSLESRNTEAFF	TGCGCCAGCAGCTTGGAATCCCGGAACACTGAAGCTTTCTTT	TRBV5-1	TRBJ1-1	-	-
CAWSWGTGKQPQHF	TGTGCCTGGAGTTGGGGGACAGGGAAACAGCCCCAGCATTTT	TRBV30	TRBJ1-5	-	TRBD1
CASSQHRPGLNTEAFF	TGCGCCAGCAGCCAACATAGGCCAGGGCTGAACACTGAAGCTTTCTTT	TRBV4-3	TRBJ1-1	-	-